One T cell receptor beta chain is described in this entry. In this sample, this clonotype turned up many times. Its antigen is unknown. Per-base qualities were not stored, and no clone one base away is much larger. As encoded in the germline V gene (reference sequence), CDR1 is GTSNPN while CDR2 is SVGIG. V is shortened by 1 base, J by 9 bases, and the region joining them spans 7 bases. Inclusive of the bounding cysteine and phenylalanine, the CDR3 is 12 residues long. CDR3 DNA is the only sequence kept; it has 36 bases, read in frame from the first base. Hyperthyroidism was considered stable if no progression to ophthalmopathy occurred within 18 months of follow-up. Patients with hyperthyroidism were aged 18 to 65 years, had been newly diagnosed, and had a disease duration of less than 2 months. Patients with other autoimmune diseases, uncontrolled infections, pregnancy or lactation were excluded. Diagnosis was based on clinical symptoms, serum thyroxine, TRAb, thyroid ultrasound and orbital computed tomography. Using Ficoll-Paque density gradient centrifugation, PBMCs were isolated from 10 ml of fresh peripheral blood. Trizol reagent was used to extract the total RNA, and its quality was then checked on an Agilent 2100 Bioanalyzer.

The source of the sample is a study of Graves' ophthalmopathy and Graves' hyperthyroidism (dated by TCRdb to between 2017 and 2018). Regarding the complete study: Peripheral blood samples were taken at the time of initial diagnosis, before any treatment was given. The study used signatures of the TCR beta repertoire to tell Graves' ophthalmopathy apart from Graves' hyperthyroidism and to predict which patients would progress to ophthalmopathy. In total, approximately 130 blood samples were TCR-sequenced: fewer than 50 ophthalmopathy, roughly 77 hyperthyroidism and roughly 17 hyperthyroidism-to-ophthalmopathy patients. A discovery set of 100 or so patients (43 ophthalmopathy, just over 55 stable hyperthyroidism) was enrolled to explore V-J signatures distinguishing ophthalmopathy from hyperthyroidism. An independent validation cohort comprised 18 hyperthyroidism patients and around 16 patients who later progressed from hyperthyroidism to ophthalmopathy. In over 5 hyperthyroidism patients, the T-cell repertoires found in thyroid tissue were compared with those found in blood. Once sampling was done, hyperthyroidism patients were given methimazole at a starting dose of 30 mg daily, while ophthalmopathy patients were given high-dose intravenous methylprednisolone. For training and testing, the 100 or so patients in the discovery cohort were randomly divided in a 7:3 ratio. What the research found in general, with its limitations: No statistical method was used to set the sample size in advance, and the investigators knew which group each participant was assigned to. In cross-validation, the 13-signature model distinguished ophthalmopathy from stable hyperthyroidism with approximately 88% sensitivity and 81.08% specificity, and in the test set the corresponding values were around 78% and 73%. In validation, the model predicted ophthalmopathy progression with roughly 68% sensitivity and 72.22% specificity; more than ten predicted patients were CT-confirmed with GO in a median of approximately six months. Most expanded thyroid clonotypes with frequency above 0.001 were also detected in blood, suggesting blood repertoires may reflect the thyroid immune response.

For repertoire sequencing, the TCR beta CDR3 regions were amplified from RNA transcripts. A first-round RT-PCR used HTBI primers with the Qiagen OneStep RT-PCR kit, followed by a second-round multiplex PCR, size selection and purification. Sequencing of the libraries was carried out on an Illumina HiSeq2000 in paired-end mode with 100 bp reads. The original pipeline was this. SOAPnuke was used for read processing, and reads with adapters, uncalled bases, a mean Phred below 15, or no exact constant-primer or identifier match were discarded. COPE v1.2.5 was used to merge the high-quality paired reads. Each unique nucleotide sequence was treated as a clonotype, and MiTCR v1.1 was used to align the clonotypes to the IMGT TRB V, D and J references. The analysis was limited to V-J combinations with a frequency above 0.0001, which together covered 99.2% of the repertoires. For each V-J combination, a TCR clonal expansion and chaos score was defined as F50 clonal expansion divided by the chaos observed in the TCRdist matrix. Welch's t-statistics and random forest were used to reduce features to 13 V-J combinations, which were fed into a naive Bayes classifier. The Morisita-Horn index was used to measure how similar the thyroid and blood repertoires were. The raw public data were reprocessed by TCRdb itself: fastp quality trimming at Q25, MiXCR clonotype calling, in-frame beta chains only. One record per CDR3 amino acid sequence lists the most common genes and DNA. These V and J calls are TCRdb output, not the study's own analysis. For this sample there are hundreds of thousands of distinct CDR3 sequences; about 21% appear just once. Around 3% of the sample rests with the top ten.

This chain joins TRBV30 to TRBJ1-6; no D gene is confidently identified. The receptor was isolated from a woman between 18 and 29 years old with stable Graves' hyperthyroidism. Donor details come from another sample of the same person, matched by shared clones. The sequenced sample consisted of peripheral blood. The CDR3 here reads CAWSGTGSPLHF. In nucleotides, the sequence is TGTGCCTGGAGTGGGACCGGTTCACCCCTCCACTTT. The full variable domain, completed from the reference TRBV30 and TRBJ1-6 proteins outside the CDR3, reads SQTIHQWPATLVQPVGSPLSLECTVEGTSNPNLYWYRQAAGRGLQLLFYSVGIGQISSEVPQNLSASRPQDRQFILSSKKLLLSDSGFYLCAWSGTGSPLHFGNGTRLTVT.